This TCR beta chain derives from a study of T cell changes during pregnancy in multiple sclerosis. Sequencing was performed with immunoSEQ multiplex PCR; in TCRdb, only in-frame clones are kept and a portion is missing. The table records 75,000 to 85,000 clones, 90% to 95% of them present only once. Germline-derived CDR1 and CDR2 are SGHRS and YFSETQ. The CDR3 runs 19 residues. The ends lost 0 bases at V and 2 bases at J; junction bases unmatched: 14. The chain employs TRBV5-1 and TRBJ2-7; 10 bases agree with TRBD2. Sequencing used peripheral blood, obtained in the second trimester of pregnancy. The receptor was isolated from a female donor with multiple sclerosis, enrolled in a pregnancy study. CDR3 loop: CASSLAPASGGLLTYEQYF. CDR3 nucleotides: TGCGCCAGCAGCTTGGCCCCCGCTAGCGGGGGCCTCCTAACCTACGAGCAGTACTTC.